The 10 T cell receptor beta chains below all came from one sample that was sequenced in a study of shared T cell receptors in the human thymus. Sequencing was performed with immunoSEQ multiplex PCR; in TCRdb, only in-frame clones are kept and a portion is missing. The table shows hundreds of thousands of clones, with 80% to 90% occurring only once. The data were also submitted as part of a second study, on human thymus T cells.

Sequenced sample: thymocytes. Receptors were obtained from a boy younger than two with a congenital heart defect.

V and J are TRBV5-1 and TRBJ2-1; 12 bases match TRBD2. The germline CDR1 and CDR2 sequences are SGHRS and YFSETQ. The CDR3 totals 19 residues. Losses at the gene ends were 9 bases for V and 4 bases for J; bases not matched to a gene: 20. CDR3 DNA: TGCGCCACCCGAGCAGGGGTGTCGACTAGCGGGGGTTCGTACAATGAGCAGTTCTTC. The encoded protein is CATRAGVSTSGGSYNEQFF.

The V call is TRBV27, the J call TRBJ1-5; TRBD1 matches at 7 bases. Per the germline V gene, CDR1 is MNHEY and CDR2 is SMNVEV (reference sequence). This CDR3 has 15 residues. V lost 6 bases to trimming and J lost 4 bases; unmatched junction nucleotides: 9. CDR3 sequence (DNA): TGTGCCAGCAGCTGGTCGGGACAGCCTAATCAGCCCCAGCATTTT. Translating it yields CASSWSGQPNQPQHF.

V and J are TRBV4-3 and TRBJ2-1, with TRBD2 matching over 7 bases. The CDR3 length is 16 residues. V lost 0 bases to trimming and J lost 2 bases; unmatched junction nucleotides: 4. Germline V CDR1 and CDR2: LGHNA, YSLEER. The CDR3 sequence is CASSQELAVTYNEQFF. For the CDR3, the DNA is TGCGCCAGCAGCCAAGAGCTAGCGGTAACCTACAATGAGCAGTTCTTC.

The gene calls are TRBV5-1 and TRBJ2-7, with 9 bases that match TRBD1. The CDR3 has 15 amino acids. Trimming cost V 3 bases and J 2 bases; bases outside gene matches: 6. In germline, CDR1 is SGHRS, CDR2 YFSETQ. For the CDR3, the DNA is TGCGCCAGCAGCTACAACAGGGGGCCAACCTACGAGCAGTACTTC. Amino acids: CASSYNRGPTYEQYF.

This clone turned up a few times. CDR3 protein: CASSLATGGDQDSPLHF. The CDR3 bases are TGTGCCAGCAGCTTAGCCACGGGAGGGGATCAGGATTCACCCCTCCACTTT. The chain has TRBV7-2 and TRBJ1-6; D is possibly TRBD1 (5 bases). Looked up from germline, CDR1 is SGHTA and CDR2 is FQGNSA. V lost 0 bases and J lost 8, with 17 bases in between. This CDR3 region has 17 residues.

This chain's CDR3 is CASSSGISYEQYF. Here the CDR3 DNA reads TGTGCCAGCAGTTCCGGGATTTCCTACGAGCAGTACTTC. The V gene is TRBV11-2, the J gene TRBJ2-5, with a weak D call TRBD2 (5 bases). The J call may be incorrect, as the DNA end agrees better with TRBJ2-7. The CDR3 contains 13 residues. Germline lookup yields CDR1 SGHAT and CDR2 FQNNGV.

The chain recombines TRBV29-1 with TRBJ1-2; maybe TRBD1 (5 bases). Germline V gene data show CDR1 as SQVTM and CDR2 as ANQGSEA. The V end was cut by 8 bases, the J end by 3 bases, with 10 bases between. This CDR3 is built from 11 residues. The CDR3 DNA follows: TGCAGCCAGGGATACTACTATGGCTACACCTTC. This sequence encodes CSQGYYYGYTF.

The chain uses TRBV30 and TRBJ2-5; weak D call: TRBD1 (6 bases). V lost 0 bases and J lost 2, with 10 bases in between. CDR3 length: 14 amino acids. Germline-derived CDR1 and CDR2 are GTSNPN and SVGIG (reference sequence). The CDR3 region is CAWSVVRGQETQYF. The CDR3 nucleotides are TGTGCCTGGAGTGTAGTCAGGGGACAAGAGACCCAGTACTTC. The variable domain in full, completed from reference TRBV30 and TRBJ2-5, reads SQTIHQWPATLVQPVGSPLSLECTVEGTSNPNLYWYRQAAGRGLQLLFYSVGIGQISSEVPQNLSASRPQDRQFILSSKKLLLSDSGFYLCAWSVVRGQETQYFGPGTRLLVL.

The CDR3 is CAISGDRGVGDAYEQYF. The DNA for the CDR3 is TGTGCCATCAGTGGGGACAGGGGAGTAGGGGACGCCTACGAGCAGTACTTC. The chain joins TRBV10-3 to TRBJ2-7, with 10 bases fitting TRBD1. The CDR3 is 17 amino acids. With V trimmed by 4 bases and J by 2 bases, 11 bases remained unmatched. Germline lookup yields CDR1 ENHRY and CDR2 SYGVKD.

The chain carries TRBV6-1 and TRBJ2-5; D remains ambiguous. With the DNA end fitting TRBJ2-7 better, the J assignment may be wrong. Germline V gene data show CDR1 as MNHNS and CDR2 as SASEGT. This CDR3 spans 16 amino acids. CDR3 region: CASSDTEPPVSYEQYF. The CDR3 DNA reads as TGTGCCAGCAGTGACACCGAACCGCCCGTATCCTACGAGCAGTACTTC.